This T cell receptor (beta chain) emerged from a study of blood T cell repertoires in COVID-19 (dated by TCRdb to about 2020). In the study overall: Collaborator samples came from the United States, Italy and Spain and covered acute and convalescent phases of COVID-19. The material from the prospective study consisted of cDNA or gDNA derived from T cells, B-cell-depleted T cells, or PBMCs. Subjects who had been exposed to COVID-19, were actively infected with it, or had recovered from it provided the deeply sampled blood TCRbeta repertoires that made up the dataset. A freely available public database, intended as a resource for researchers studying the immune response to SARS-CoV-2, is where the repertoires were released. Samples came from the ongoing ImmuneRACE study (first 160 participants) plus 1,254 subjects from 6 global collaborators. Nearly every sample came with metadata listing a de-identified subject ID, COVID-19 status, age in years and sex. Where HLA class I and class II types were available, the types were taken from metadata supplied by the sample provider, not from assay-based typing.

V is reduced by 6 bases and J by 2 bases, leaving a spacing of 11 bases between them. CDR3 length: 12 amino acids, cysteine to phenylalanine. Only the CDR3 region is kept as DNA, spanning 36 bases read in frame from base 1. The germline V gene specifies SQVTM as CDR1 and ANQGSEA as CDR2. Collaborating institutions collected whole blood in K2EDTA tubes following their own protocols. For TCRbeta analysis, collaborators shipped samples in one of three forms: frozen whole blood, isolated PBMCs, or DNA extracted from either of those sample types. This clone was counted a few times. Its recognized antigen is unknown. Base qualities are missing; no much larger clone stands one base away. TCRbeta CDR3 regions were amplified from genomic DNA by means of the immunoSEQ Assay, a bias-controlled multiplex PCR. The study's processing was this. Nucleated cell counts per sample were estimated from amplification of reference gene primers within the assay. To quantify the absolute abundance of each unique TCRbeta CDR3 rearrangement, sequence reads were collapsed and filtered. For each sample, productive Simpson clonality was calculated by taking the square root of Simpson's diversity index across productive rearrangements. Imported from immuneACCESS, the table was reduced by TCRdb to in-frame sequences with V and J called. These copies leave out some clones; in studies compared against another copy, an unresolved V gene accounts for under half, and the cause of the remainder is not known. Clone size and the V and J calls come from that table; the DNA yielded D and trimming. Within this sample are about 150,000 clones, with roughly four fifths of them counted one time only. Approximately 30% of the sample goes to the ten largest clones.

General findings and caveats noted by the study authors: How much clinical and demographic metadata was included differed by source and by participant, and the metadata was provided uncurated.

The chain couples TRBV29-1 to TRBJ2-7; TRBD1 is perhaps the D gene, given 5 matching bases. Sequencing used peripheral blood. This clonotype was sampled from a woman aged 55-69 years with acute or convalescent COVID-19. The CDR3 reads CSVGHLPYEQYF. Read as DNA, the sequence is TGCAGCGTCGGACACCTACCCTACGAGCAGTACTTC.